One and the same sample provided the 27 T cell receptor beta chains below, sequenced in a study of T cell responses to AZD1222 COVID-19 vaccine. Repertoires were generated with immunoSEQ multiplex PCR, while TCRdb's copy carries only in-frame clones and drops some. The sample includes 95,000 or so clones, roughly 89% of them seen just once. The sequenced sample was peripheral blood, obtained on day 0 of MenACWY control vaccination. Receptor source: an adult in good health.

The chain combines TRBV28 with TRBJ1-2; D might be TRBD1 (5 bases). The CDR3 extends over 15 amino acids. The V and J ends lost 6 bases and 8 bases respectively, with 22 bases between them. Germline CDR1 reads MDHEN; CDR2 reads SYDVKM. CDR3 DNA sequence: TGTGCCAGCAGAAATACGGGGGAAATAGTCTACGGCTACACCTTC. It codes for CASRNTGEIVYGYTF.

The chain has TRBV5-1 and TRBJ2-7; D is perhaps TRBD1 or TRBD2 (5 bases each). Trimming shortened V by 0 bases and J by 0 bases, and 10 bases separated the two germline ends. The CDR3 runs to 15 residues. CDR1 is SGHRS and CDR2 is YFSETQ in the germline V gene. The CDR3 sequence: CASSLAGPSSYEQYF. In nucleotides, the CDR3 is TGCGCCAGCAGCTTGGCGGGGCCAAGCTCCTACGAGCAGTACTTC.

The CDR3 here is CATGETGAPNTGELFF. CDR3 DNA sequence: TGTGCCACAGGAGAGACAGGGGCACCGAACACCGGGGAGCTGTTTTTT. This chain connects TRBV10-3 to TRBJ2-2; TRBD1 matches at 8 bases. The CDR3 contains 16 residues. Germline V CDR1 and CDR2: ENHRY, SYGVKD. With 10 bases clipped from V and 0 bases from J, the junction kept 10 bases outside the gene matches.

The CDR3 nucleotides are TGTGCCAGCAGCCAACAGGGTCGTGAGCAGTTCTTC. Its protein is CASSQQGREQFF. This chain joins TRBV3-1 (or the pseudogene TRBV3-2) and TRBJ2-1, with D possibly TRBD1 on 5 matching bases. Trimming took off 2 bases at V and 9 bases at J, with 8 bases between the two ends. The V gene's germline CDR1 is LGHDT and CDR2 YNNKEL (reference sequence). CDR3 size: 12 residues.

The genes are TRBV6-5 and TRBJ1-2; D is uncertain. The ends were cut back, 6 bases at V and 6 bases at J, with 17 bases in the middle. The length of the CDR3 is 14 residues. Germline CDR1 MNHEY, CDR2 SVGAGI. The CDR3 DNA reads TGTGCCAGCAGCCGGCGCCAACTTGGGGATGGCTACACCTTC. Encoded protein: CASSRRQLGDGYTF.

The chain employs TRBV11-2 and TRBJ1-1; no clear D gene. V was shortened by 0 bases and J by 1 base, with 6 bases between the two germline ends. The CDR3 length is 14 residues. From germline, CDR1 is SGHAT and CDR2 FQNNGV. CDR3 region: CASSLEVSNTEAFF. In DNA form, the CDR3 reads TGTGCCAGCAGCTTAGAGGTCTCGAACACTGAAGCTTTCTTT.

J is TRBJ2-2 and V is TRBV5-4; TRBD2 agrees at 10 bases. Unmatched junction bases numbered 7, after V lost 4 bases and J lost 4 bases. In germline, CDR1 is SGHNT, CDR2 YYREEE (reference sequence). This CDR3 has 16 residues. This CDR3 reads CASSRGLASTTGELFF. The CDR3 DNA reads as TGTGCCAGCAGCCGGGGACTAGCGAGCACCACCGGGGAGCTGTTTTTT.

The chain is built from TRBV19 and TRBJ1-5; 7 bases match TRBD1. The CDR3 is 17 amino acids. The germline V gene encodes CDR1 LNHDA and CDR2 SQIVND (reference sequence). The ends lost 4 bases at V and 7 bases at J; junction bases unmatched: 16. CDR3 in amino acids: CASSNRRAGGRKQPQHF. The CDR3 nucleotides are TGTGCCAGTAGTAACCGGAGGGCAGGGGGAAGGAAACAGCCCCAGCATTTT.

The V call is TRBV11-3, the J call TRBJ1-2; D is perhaps TRBD1 (5 bases). Between the trimmed V and J ends, which lost 5 bases and 2 bases, there was a span of 15 bases. The CDR3 sequence is 15 residues long. Germline values: CDR1 SGHNT, CDR2 YENEEA. CDR3: CASSPSGPQNYGYTF. The CDR3 DNA is TGTGCCAGCAGCCCATCGGGACCGCAGAACTATGGCTACACCTTC.

In its sample, this clone was seen once. This chain links TRBV10-2 with TRBJ1-1, with 8 bases identical to TRBD1. There are 13 residues in the CDR3. The V and J ends lost 5 bases and 5 bases, in that order; junction bases with no gene match: 4. CDR1 and CDR2 (germline): WSHSY, SAAADI. The chain's CDR3 is CASSNTGGTEAFF. CDR3 nucleotide sequence: TGCGCCAGCAGTAACACAGGGGGGACTGAAGCTTTCTTT.

Concerning this clone itself: Germline and junction disagree at one end, which may indicate a read error. This rearrangement joins TRBV7-9 to TRBJ1-2; no clear D. CDR3 length equals 14 residues. Germline loops: CDR1 SEHNR, CDR2 FQNEAQ (reference sequence). The CDR3 here is CASNLGHRNYGYTF. The CDR3 DNA is TGTGCCAGCAACTTAGGTCACAGAAACTATGGCTACACCTTC. Full variable domain (missing parts from reference TRBV7-9 and TRBJ1-2): DTGVSQNPRHKITKRGQNVTFRCDPISEHNRLYWYRQTLGQGPEFLTYFQNEAQLEKSRLLSDRFSAERPKGSFSTLEIQRTEQGDSAMYLCASNLGHRNYGYTFGSGTRLTVV.

The V gene is TRBV25-1, the J gene TRBJ1-5; D not resolved. CDR3 size: 14 residues. V dropped 2 bases and J dropped 6 bases, with 11 bases sitting between them. Per germline, CDR1 MGHDK and CDR2 SYGVNS. The CDR3 DNA is TGTGCCAGCAGTGAAGTAGGTTTGGGTCAGCCCCAGCATTTT. It specifies CASSEVGLGQPQHF.

As for this clone: Additional DNA sequences in this sample encode the identical CDR3. The V gene is TRBV15, the J gene TRBJ2-7; 7 bases align to TRBD1. Germline trimming cut 5 bases from V and 3 bases from J; bases unmatched to any gene: 4. The CDR3 totals 13 residues. CDR1 is LNHNV and CDR2 is YYDKDF in the germline V gene (reference sequence). The CDR3 here is CATSPGQIYEQYF. The CDR3 coding sequence is TGTGCCACCAGCCCGGGACAGATCTACGAGCAGTACTTC. The full variable domain, completed using reference TRBV15 and TRBJ2-7, is DAMVIQNPRYQVTQFGKPVTLSCSQTLNHNVMYWYQQKSSQAPKLLFHYYDKDFNNEADTPDNFQSRRPNTSFCFLDIRSPGLGDTAMYLCATSPGQIYEQYFGPGTRLTVT.

The chain has TRBV24-1 and TRBJ2-2; D unresolved. The CDR3 spans 14 residues. V gave up 5 bases and J gave up 6 bases, with 12 bases separating them. Germline V gene lookup returns CDR1 KGHDR and CDR2 SFDVKD. CDR3 in amino acids: CATSAAIRAGELFF. The CDR3 region has the DNA TGTGCCACCAGTGCCGCAATTCGGGCCGGGGAGCTGTTTTTT.

The V call is TRBV6-6, the J call TRBJ2-5; 10 nucleotides line up with TRBD1. The length of the CDR3 is 19 residues. Losses at the gene ends were 5 bases for V and 3 bases for J; bases not matched to a gene: 18. CDR1 is MNHNY, CDR2 SVGAGI, per germline (reference sequence). The CDR3 region is CASSQLPPGQGYIKETQYF. CDR3 in DNA: TGTGCCAGCAGTCAGTTACCTCCGGGACAGGGGTATATCAAAGAGACCCAGTACTTC.

This clone came up once. The chain has TRBV19 and TRBJ1-1; 8 nucleotides agree with TRBD1. CDR1 and CDR2 from the germline V gene are LNHDA and SQIVND (reference sequence). Trimming at V came to 7 bases and at J to 1 base, leaving 11 bases not matched to a gene. The CDR3 spans 16 residues. CDR3 loop: CASTSTPGQENTEAFF. The CDR3 nucleotides read TGTGCCAGTACCTCAACCCCGGGACAGGAGAACACTGAAGCTTTCTTT.

The chain is built from TRBV19 and TRBJ1-5; D remains ambiguous. Trimming removed 4 bases from V and 2 bases from J, with 3 bases in between. Germline assignment: CDR1 LNHDA and CDR2 SQIVND (reference sequence). This CDR3 is 12 amino acids long. The CDR3 reads CASSNGNQPQHF. DNA of the CDR3: TGTGCCAGTAGTAACGGCAATCAGCCCCAGCATTTT.

There are a few counts of this clone. The rearrangement joins TRBV6-2 or TRBV6-3 to TRBJ1-2, with D possibly being TRBD1 (6 bases). CDR1 and CDR2 from the germline V gene are MNHEY and SVGEGT. Trimming took 3 bases from V and 4 from J, leaving 12 bases between them. The CDR3 is 14 residues long. The CDR3 here is CASSYPSTGYGYTF. DNA for the CDR3: TGTGCCAGCAGTTATCCCTCGACAGGCTATGGCTACACCTTC.

The J gene is TRBJ1-3, the V gene TRBV6-5; no clear D gene. Germline-derived CDR1 and CDR2 are MNHEY and SVGAGI. The V end lost 4 bases, the J end lost 9 bases, and 10 bases lay between the germline ends. This CDR3 spans 12 amino acids. CDR3: CASSSNGGTIYF. The CDR3 DNA is TGTGCCAGCAGTTCCAACGGAGGCACCATATATTTT.

This clone was seen just once. The rearrangement uses TRBV7-2 and TRBJ1-2; 9 positions agree with TRBD1. The CDR3 spans 15 residues. Germline trimming cut 5 bases from V and 8 bases from J; bases unmatched to any gene: 12. Germline assignment: CDR1 SGHTA and CDR2 FQGNSA. Here the CDR3 DNA reads TGTGCCAGCAGCCCGCCGGGACAGGGCGTAAGCGGCTACACCTTC. Translated, it gives CASSPPGQGVSGYTF.

This clone was observed a few times. This chain connects TRBV19 to TRBJ1-2, with D unresolved. V was cut by 5 bases and J by 6 bases, with 4 bases left in between. The CDR3 runs to 10 residues. The germline V gene encodes CDR1 LNHDA and CDR2 SQIVND (reference sequence). The CDR3 here is CASSLNGYTF. The CDR3 bases are TGTGCCAGTAGTCTCAATGGCTACACCTTC.

The V gene is TRBV5-1, the J gene TRBJ2-3, with TRBD1 matching 9 bases. CDR1 is SGHRS, CDR2 YFSETQ, per germline. V was clipped by 1 base and J by 0 bases; unmatched bases: 9. The CDR3 length is 18 residues. The CDR3 loop reads CASSLKVGQGFSTDTQYF. DNA of the CDR3: TGCGCCAGCAGCTTGAAAGTCGGACAGGGGTTTAGCACAGATACGCAGTATTTT. Full variable domain (missing parts from reference TRBV5-1 and TRBJ2-3): KAGVTQTPRYLIKTRGQQVTLSCSPISGHRSVSWYQQTPGQGLQFLFEYFSETQRNKGNFPGRFSGRQFSNSRSEMNVSTLELGDSALYLCASSLKVGQGFSTDTQYFGPGTRLTVL.

The V gene is TRBV19, the J gene TRBJ2-6, with D unclear. Trimming took off 3 bases at V and 0 bases at J, with 12 bases between the two ends. This CDR3 has 17 amino acids. The germline gives CDR1 LNHDA, CDR2 SQIVND (reference sequence). In nucleotides, the CDR3 is TGTGCCAGTAGTATGCAGAGAACTAACTCTGGGGCCAACGTCCTGACTTTC. Translation gives CASSMQRTNSGANVLTF.

CDR3 residues: CASSQDTRGLDGYTF. The CDR3 nucleotides read TGTGCCAGCAGCCAAGACACGAGGGGGCTGGATGGCTACACCTTC. The genes are TRBV14 and TRBJ1-2; the match to TRBD1 covers 7 bases. V lost 0 bases, J lost 6 bases, and 7 bases stayed unmatched. Germline CDR1 SGHDN, CDR2 FVKESK. The CDR3 runs 15 residues. The whole variable domain, filled in from reference TRBV14 and TRBJ1-2, reads EAGVTQFPSHSVIEKGQTVTLRCDPISGHDNLYWYRRVMGKEIKFLLHFVKESKQDESGMPNNRFLAERTGGTYSTLKVQPAELEDSGVYFCASSQDTRGLDGYTFGSGTRLTVV.

The rearrangement joins TRBV19 to TRBJ1-6; D possibly corresponds to TRBD1 (6 bases). Germline-derived CDR1 and CDR2 are LNHDA and SQIVND (reference sequence). V was cut by 7 bases and J by 5 bases, with 18 bases left in between. This CDR3 spans 16 amino acids. DNA of the CDR3: TGTGCCAGTAAGGGGGGTTCGTCAGGGCATAATTCACCCCTCCACTTT. It yields the protein CASKGGSSGHNSPLHF.

The chain is built from TRBV5-8 and TRBJ2-7, with TRBD2 matching 12 bases. Germline lookup yields CDR1 SGHTS and CDR2 YDEGEE. V was pared by 4 bases and J by 2 bases, with 7 bases of the junction left unmatched. CDR3 size: 16 residues. CDR3 nucleotides: TGTGCCAGCAGCATGGGACTAGCGGGCCTACCCTACGAGCAGTACTTC. The encoded protein is CASSMGLAGLPYEQYF. The variable domain in full, with the rest retrieved from reference TRBV5-8 and TRBJ2-7, is EAGVTQSPTHLIKTRGQQATLRCSPISGHTSVYWYQQALGLGLQFLLWYDEGEERNRGNFPPRFSGRQFPNYSSELNVNALELEDSALYLCASSMGLAGLPYEQYFGPGTRLTVT.

The chain employs TRBV5-1 and TRBJ2-7; 7 bases align to TRBD1. The ends lost 2 bases at V and 2 bases at J; junction bases unmatched: 4. The CDR3 has 14 amino acids. CDR1 is SGHRS, CDR2 YFSETQ, per germline. CDR3 nucleotides: TGCGCCAGCAGCTTAGAGACAGGGACCTACGAGCAGTACTTC. As protein: CASSLETGTYEQYF. Using reference TRBV5-1 and TRBJ2-7 for the parts outside the CDR3, the full variable domain is KAGVTQTPRYLIKTRGQQVTLSCSPISGHRSVSWYQQTPGQGLQFLFEYFSETQRNKGNFPGRFSGRQFSNSRSEMNVSTLELGDSALYLCASSLETGTYEQYFGPGTRLTVT.